The TCR beta chain described here comes from a study of T-cell reconstitution after alpha-beta-depleted transplantation in children. The library targeted TCRbeta and was prepared with unique molecular identifiers. TCRdb recomputed calls from the PCR reads with MiXCR, one row per CDR3 protein. The data contain about 420,000 distinct CDR3 sequences, about a sixth of them singletons. Study-wide findings and caveats: Newly generated T cells supplied most T-cell counts and diversity one year post-transplant. By about two months after transplant, alpha-beta T cells reportedly arose from several hundred graft clones that had expanded. Surviving recipient T cells and thymic progenitors accounted for the high day-60 TCRbeta diversity observed in some patients.

From germline, CDR1 is SEHNR and CDR2 FQNEAQ (reference sequence). V shed 4 bases and J 3 bases; nucleotides not matched to a gene: 5. The CDR3 is 15 amino acids. In the case of this clonotype: Its target is unknown.

The specimen comprised PBMCs, mostly from graft donor cells, sampled 360 days after TCRalphabeta/CD19-depleted stem cell transplant. The TCR sequence derives from a boy in the first two years of life who had a stem cell transplant for Wiskott-Aldrich syndrome, so the T cells may come from the graft donor. The chain has TRBV7-9 and TRBJ2-1; 8 nucleotides match TRBD2. Written as DNA, the CDR3 is TGTGCCAGCAGCTCCCCAGCGGGAGACTACAATGAGCAGTTCTTC. Its translation is CASSSPAGDYNEQFF.